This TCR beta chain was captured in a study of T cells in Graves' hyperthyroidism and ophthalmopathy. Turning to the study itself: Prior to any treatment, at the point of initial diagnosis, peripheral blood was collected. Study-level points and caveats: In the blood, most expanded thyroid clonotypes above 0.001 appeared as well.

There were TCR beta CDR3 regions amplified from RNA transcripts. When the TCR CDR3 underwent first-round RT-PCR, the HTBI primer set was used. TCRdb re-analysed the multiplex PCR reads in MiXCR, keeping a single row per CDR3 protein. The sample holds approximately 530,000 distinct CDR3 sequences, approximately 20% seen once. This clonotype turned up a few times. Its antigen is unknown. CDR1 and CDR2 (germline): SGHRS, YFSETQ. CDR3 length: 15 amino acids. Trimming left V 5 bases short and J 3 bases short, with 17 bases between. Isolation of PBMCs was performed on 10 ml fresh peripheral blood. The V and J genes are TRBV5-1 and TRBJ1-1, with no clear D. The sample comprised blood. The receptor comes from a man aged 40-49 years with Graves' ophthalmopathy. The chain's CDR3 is CASRVDGNHDTEAFF. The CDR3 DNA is TGCGCCAGCAGGGTCGACGGAAACCATGACACTGAAGCTTTCTTT.